A selection of T cell receptor beta chains follows, all from one sample in a study of blood T cells in healthy people across ages. Each CDR3 protein gets one entry after TCRdb re-called the 5' RACE reads with MiXCR. The repertoire includes about 1,500,000 distinct CDR3 sequences, around 42% of them detected once, and approximately 7.9% sits in the top ten. Sample: blood. These receptors were obtained from a woman younger than 35 in good health. Each CDR3 is given with its conserved first and last residue. The D gene is left open where the match is weak. Part of the rows lack a size; the others show once, few, many or a class for expanded clones.

clone size: .; D gene: .; V gene: TRBV14; J gene: TRBJ2-7; CDR3 protein: CASSASAGSSYNEQYF; CDR3 DNA: TGTGCCAGCAGCGCCTCGGCGGGGAGCTCCTACAATGAGCAGTACTTC
clone size: .; D gene: TRBD2; V gene: TRBV5-1; J gene: TRBJ2-1; CDR3 protein: CASIDVAGGQQNEQFF; CDR3 DNA: TGCGCCAGCATCGATGTAGCGGGAGGACAACAAAATGAGCAGTTCTTC
clone size: .; D gene: TRBD2; V gene: TRBV20-1; J gene: TRBJ2-7; CDR3 protein: CSARDRLAGPPYEQYF; CDR3 DNA: TGCAGTGCTAGAGATCGGCTAGCGGGCCCTCCCTACGAGCAGTACTTC
clone size: once; D gene: TRBD2; V gene: TRBV9; J gene: TRBJ2-7; CDR3 protein: CASSDSGKGYEQYF; CDR3 DNA: TGTGCCAGCAGCGATAGCGGGAAAGGCTACGAGCAGTACTTC
clone size: .; D gene: .; V gene: TRBV4-2; J gene: TRBJ2-7; CDR3 protein: CASSQGAASEQYF; CDR3 DNA: TGTGCCAGCAGCCAAGGGGCCGCATCCGAGCAGTACTTC
clone size: many; D gene: .; V gene: TRBV12-3/TRBV12-4; J gene: TRBJ1-1; CDR3 protein: CASSPLRGTEAFF; CDR3 DNA: TGTGCCAGCAGTCCCCTCCGGGGAACTGAAGCTTTCTTT
clone size: .; D gene: .; V gene: TRBV27; J gene: TRBJ2-2; CDR3 protein: CASSVLGVTGELFF; CDR3 DNA: TGTGCCAGCAGTGTGTTAGGGGTAACCGGGGAGCTGTTTTTT
clone size: .; D gene: .; V gene: TRBV7-2; J gene: TRBJ1-2; CDR3 protein: CASSGPSYGYTF; CDR3 DNA: TGTGCCAGCAGTGGACCGTCCTATGGCTACACCTTC
clone size: .; D gene: TRBD2; V gene: TRBV3-1; J gene: TRBJ2-1; CDR3 protein: CASSIGLAGASSYNEQFF; CDR3 DNA: TGTGCCAGCAGCATCGGACTAGCGGGGGCTAGCTCCTACAATGAGCAGTTCTTC
clone size: .; D gene: TRBD1; V gene: TRBV12-3/TRBV12-4; J gene: TRBJ1-5; CDR3 protein: CASSSGTGGWNQPQHF; CDR3 DNA: TGTGCCAGCAGCTCCGGGACAGGGGGTTGGAATCAGCCCCAGCATTTT
clone size: .; D gene: .; V gene: TRBV4-1; J gene: TRBJ2-7; CDR3 protein: CASSQVSRAYEQYF; CDR3 DNA: TGCGCCAGCAGCCAAGTGTCGCGGGCCTACGAGCAGTACTTC
clone size: many; D gene: .; V gene: TRBV5-1; J gene: TRBJ1-2; CDR3 protein: CASSVGQLNYGYTF; CDR3 DNA: TGCGCCAGCAGCGTGGGGCAGTTAAACTATGGCTACACCTTC
clone size: many; D gene: .; V gene: TRBV6-5; J gene: TRBJ2-7; CDR3 protein: CASSYSGRGEQYF; CDR3 DNA: TGTGCCAGCAGTTACTCGGGAAGGGGCGAGCAGTACTTC
clone size: few; D gene: .; V gene: TRBV20-1; J gene: TRBJ1-5; CDR3 protein: CSADPKGEGDQPQHF; CDR3 DNA: TGCAGTGCAGACCCTAAGGGTGAGGGCGATCAGCCCCAGCATTTT